Below are 28 T cell receptor beta chains sequenced from a single sample in a study of blood T cell repertoires in COVID-19. The table came from immunoSEQ multiplex PCR; TCRdb's copy has only in-frame clones and leaves some out. The sample carries about 92,000 clones, roughly 87% recorded once. The sample consisted of peripheral blood. Receptors originate from a woman aged 60 to 75 with COVID-19, enrolled during active disease.

This clone has a single count. The rearrangement joins TRBV11-2 to TRBJ2-2; the D gene is possibly TRBD2 (7 bases). The V and J ends lost 2 bases and 5 bases respectively, with 12 bases between them. The V gene's germline CDR1 is SGHAT and CDR2 FQNNGV. The CDR3 contains 15 residues. For the CDR3, the DNA is TGTGCCAGCAGCTTACCCGGGGGGCGGACCGGGGAGCTGTTTTTT. Translation gives CASSLPGGRTGELFF. The variable domain in full, completed from reference TRBV11-2 and TRBJ2-2, reads EAGVAQSPRYKIIEKRQSVAFWCNPISGHATLYWYQQILGQGPKLLIQFQNNGVVDDSQLPKDRFSAERLKGVDSTLKIQPAKLEDSAVYLCASSLPGGRTGELFFGEGSRLTVL.

The V call is TRBV16, the J call TRBJ1-5; D uncertain. V lost 4 bases to trimming and J lost 3 bases, with 7 bases between them. The V gene's germline CDR1 is KGHSY and CDR2 FQNENV. There are 13 residues in the CDR3. CDR3 protein: CASSPQSNQPQHF. The CDR3, as DNA: TGTGCCAGCAGCCCCCAGTCCAATCAGCCCCAGCATTTT.

The chain recombines TRBV4-1 with TRBJ2-5, with 7 bases that match TRBD2. With V trimmed by 2 bases and J by 6 bases, 12 bases remained unmatched. The germline gives CDR1 MGHRA, CDR2 YSYEKL. CDR3 size: 16 residues. The CDR3 nucleotides read TGCGCCAGCAGCCAATTGTTTCGTGGCGGGGGAAAGACCCAGTACTTC. Residues: CASSQLFRGGGKTQYF.

Only a few counts were recorded for this clone. The V call is TRBV7-2, the J call TRBJ2-1; 9 bases map to TRBD2. CDR3 size: 15 residues. V shed 1 base, J shed 5 bases, and the junction held 3 bases outside the gene matches. Germline CDR1 SGHTA, CDR2 FQGNSA. CDR3: CASSLGASGDNEQFF. In nucleotides, the CDR3 is TGTGCCAGCAGCTTAGGGGCTAGCGGGGACAATGAGCAGTTCTTC.

This clone appeared a single time. The chain couples TRBV12-3 or TRBV12-4 to TRBJ2-3, with 7 bases identical to TRBD2. V lost 10 bases, J lost 6 bases, and 10 bases stayed unmatched. The CDR3 runs 13 residues. The DNA of the CDR3 is TGTGCCACCAGGAGGGCGGGGGTTGATACGCAGTATTTT. Protein: CATRRAGVDTQYF.

This clone was observed a handful of times. This chain connects TRBV30 to TRBJ1-5, with TRBD1 matching over 10 bases. Germline values: CDR1 GTSNPN, CDR2 SVGIG (reference sequence). Losses at the gene ends were 2 bases for V and 6 bases for J; bases not matched to a gene: 4. CDR3 length: 14 amino acids. Here the CDR3 DNA reads TGTGCCTGGAGTCCGGGACAGGGGCCTCAGCCCCAGCATTTT. The encoded protein is CAWSPGQGPQPQHF.

This chain links TRBV5-6 with TRBJ1-2; maybe TRBD1 (5 bases). V lost 4 bases, J lost 4 bases, and 17 bases lay in between. Germline-derived CDR1 and CDR2 are SGHDT and YYEEEE. There are 15 residues in the CDR3. The CDR3 spells CASSPGGTASYGYTF. The DNA of the CDR3 is TGTGCCAGCAGCCCGGGGGGGACCGCGAGCTATGGCTACACCTTC.

The chain links TRBV7-3 to TRBJ1-3, with D possibly being TRBD1 (6 bases). V was cut by 1 base and J by 1 base, with 11 bases left in between. CDR3 length: 16 residues. CDR1 SGHTA and CDR2 FQGTGA come from the germline V gene. The CDR3 DNA reads as TGTGCCAGCAGCTTAATCGGCACAGGGTCTGGAAACACCATATATTTT. It translates to CASSLIGTGSGNTIYF.

This rearrangement joins TRBV5-1 to TRBJ2-7; D not certain. Germline V gene sequence: CDR1 SGHRS, CDR2 YFSETQ. V lost 4 bases and J lost 0, with 8 bases in between. The CDR3 consists of 13 residues. The CDR3 loop is CASSALSSYEQYF. Here the CDR3 DNA reads TGCGCCAGCAGCGCACTTAGCTCCTACGAGCAGTACTTC.

This clone appeared a single time. The CDR3 reads CASSKVPHVERGCTDTQYF. The DNA of the CDR3 is TGTGCCAGCAGCAAAGTACCCCATGTCGAGCGGGGGTGCACAGATACGCAGTATTTT. The chain combines TRBV21-1 with TRBJ2-3; the DNA was not used to check the table's D call, TRBD2. TRBV21-1 is reported as a pseudogene. The CDR3 sequence is 19 residues long.

On this clone: The same CDR3 can be traced to other DNA sequences in this sample. V gene TRBV5-1 combines with J gene TRBJ2-2; 9 bases map to TRBD1. The CDR3 extends over 15 amino acids. From germline, CDR1 is SGHRS and CDR2 YFSETQ. The J segment lost 0 bases and the V segment lost 5 bases, leaving 2 bases of the junction unmatched. CDR3 sequence reads: CASSRDRANTGELFF. The CDR3 nucleotides read TGCGCCAGCAGTCGGGACAGGGCGAACACCGGGGAGCTGTTTTTT.

There are a few counts of this clone. The chain is built from TRBV19 and TRBJ2-7; TRBD1 agrees at 7 bases. CDR3 length: 15 residues. V shed 4 bases and J 6 bases; nucleotides not matched to a gene: 12. Germline CDR1 is LNHDA and CDR2 is SQIVND (reference sequence). The CDR3 spells CASSRGTVPGSEQYF. Here the CDR3 DNA reads TGTGCCAGTAGTAGAGGGACAGTCCCAGGGAGCGAGCAGTACTTC.

This clone was seen a few times. The rearrangement links TRBV5-8 to TRBJ2-4; 8 bases line up with TRBD2. The CDR3 is 15 amino acids. Losses at the gene ends were 7 bases for V and 3 bases for J; bases not matched to a gene: 9. CDR1 SGHTS and CDR2 YDEGEE come from the germline V gene. CDR3 amino acids: CASFPTGGYKNIQYF. CDR3 nucleotides: TGTGCCAGCTTCCCCACGGGGGGGTACAAAAACATTCAGTACTTC.

For the CDR3, the DNA is TGTGCCAGCAGTCCCGGGGACAGGGATGGCCAGCCCCAGCATTTT. Its protein is CASSPGDRDGQPQHF. V gene TRBV6-5 combines with J gene TRBJ1-5; 9 bases line up with TRBD1. This CDR3 has 15 amino acids. CDR1 and CDR2 from the germline V gene are MNHEY and SVGAGI. Trimming cost V 5 bases and J 7 bases; bases outside gene matches: 9.

V is TRBV11-2 and J is TRBJ2-3; 8 positions match TRBD1. The CDR3 length is 15 residues. V shed 2 bases and J 3 bases; nucleotides not matched to a gene: 4. In germline, CDR1 is SGHAT, CDR2 FQNNGV. The CDR3 spells CASSLRTGLTDTQYF. CDR3 nucleotide sequence: TGTGCCAGCAGCTTAAGGACAGGGTTGACAGATACGCAGTATTTT.

The CDR3 loop is CASSIAQGAGEQYF. CDR3 bases: TGTGCCAGTAGTATAGCGCAGGGGGCTGGCGAGCAGTACTTC. The chain uses TRBV19 and TRBJ2-7; 8 positions agree with TRBD1. The germline V gene has CDR1 LNHDA and CDR2 SQIVND (reference sequence). V shed 1 base and J 6 bases; nucleotides not matched to a gene: 5. This CDR3 contains 14 residues.

This chain uses TRBV18 with TRBJ1-1, with 7 bases lining up with TRBD1. Trimming at V came to 6 bases and at J to 4 bases, leaving 11 bases not matched to a gene. CDR1 is KGHSH, CDR2 LQKENI, per germline. The length of the CDR3 is 15 residues. CDR3 sequence reads: CASSTSTGTLTEAFF. CDR3 DNA: TGTGCCAGCTCGACCTCGACAGGGACCCTCACTGAAGCTTTCTTT. The variable domain in full, completed from reference TRBV18 and TRBJ1-1, reads NAGVMQNPRHLVRRRGQEARLRCSPMKGHSHVYWYRQLPEEGLKFMVYLQKENIIDESGMPKERFSAEFPKEGPSILRIQQVVRGDSAAYFCASSTSTGTLTEAFFGQGTRLTVV.

This clone was seen only a few times. The chain recombines TRBV7-9 with TRBJ2-5; 9 bases line up with TRBD1. In germline, CDR1 is SEHNR, CDR2 FQNEAQ (reference sequence). V lost 6 bases and J lost 5; bases outside the gene matches: 7. This CDR3 region has 14 residues. The CDR3 spells CASRGDRVRETQYF. CDR3 nucleotides: TGTGCCAGCAGAGGGGACAGGGTGCGGGAGACCCAGTACTTC.

This chain connects TRBV11-2 to TRBJ1-1; D uncertain. Germline lookup yields CDR1 SGHAT and CDR2 FQNNGV. The CDR3 length is 13 residues. V gave up 5 bases and J gave up 0 bases, with 7 bases separating them. CDR3 sequence: CASSPHMNTEAFF. The CDR3 coding sequence is TGTGCCAGCAGCCCCCACATGAACACTGAAGCTTTCTTT.

This chain joins TRBV27 and TRBJ2-3, with a tentative D call TRBD2 (7 bases). Trimming removed 6 bases at V and 1 base at J, with 17 bases between. This CDR3 comprises 16 residues. Germline loops: CDR1 MNHEY, CDR2 SMNVEV (reference sequence). CDR3 residues: CASRKGGGTRTDTQYF. CDR3 nucleotide sequence: TGTGCCAGCAGAAAAGGGGGGGGAACGCGCACAGATACGCAGTATTTT.

This clone appeared a few times. The rearrangement links TRBV18 to TRBJ1-6; 11 nucleotides line up with TRBD1. V trimming: 5 bases; J trimming: 9 bases; junction bases outside the gene matches: 6. The CDR3 sequence is 15 residues long. CDR1 and CDR2 from the germline V gene are KGHSH and LQKENI. The CDR3 spells CASSAGTGGFSPLHF. The CDR3 DNA reads as TGTGCCAGCTCAGCCGGGACAGGGGGTTTTTCACCCCTCCACTTT. Drawing the rest from reference TRBV18 and TRBJ1-6, the complete variable domain is NAGVMQNPRHLVRRRGQEARLRCSPMKGHSHVYWYRQLPEEGLKFMVYLQKENIIDESGMPKERFSAEFPKEGPSILRIQQVVRGDSAAYFCASSAGTGGFSPLHFGNGTRLTVT.

The chain employs TRBV4-1 and TRBJ1-2; D possibly corresponds to TRBD1 (5 bases). Germline lookup yields CDR1 MGHRA and CDR2 YSYEKL. The CDR3 contains 14 residues. V lost 0 bases and J lost 5, with 10 bases in between. In DNA form, the CDR3 reads TGCGCCAGCAGCCAAGAAGGGGCCCTATATGGCTACACCTTC. Translated, it gives CASSQEGALYGYTF.

This chain joins TRBV19 and TRBJ1-3; D is undetermined. The germline V gene has CDR1 LNHDA and CDR2 SQIVND (reference sequence). V lost 7 bases to trimming and J lost 0 bases, with 10 bases between them. This CDR3 has 14 amino acids. CDR3 loop: CASMGGSSGNTIYF. The CDR3 nucleotides are TGTGCCAGTATGGGAGGGAGCTCTGGAAACACCATATATTTT.

The chain recombines TRBV6-2 or TRBV6-3 with TRBJ2-7; TRBD2 aligns across 12 bases. Trimming took 1 base from V and 1 from J; bases not matched to a gene: 2. CDR1 MNHEY and CDR2 SVGEGT come from the germline V gene. The CDR3 covers 16 residues. The CDR3 is CASSYWTSGISYEQYF. CDR3 nucleotide sequence: TGTGCCAGCAGTTACTGGACTAGCGGGATATCCTACGAGCAGTACTTC.

V gene TRBV6-6 combines with J gene TRBJ1-6; D is uncertain. The CDR3 totals 16 residues. V dropped 6 bases and J dropped 0 bases, with 12 bases sitting between them. The V gene's germline CDR1 is MNHNY and CDR2 SVGAGI (reference sequence). CDR3 protein: CASSLTRSSYNSPLHF. CDR3 sequence (DNA): TGTGCCAGCAGCCTGACACGCAGCTCCTATAATTCACCCCTCCACTTT.

V usage is TRBV19 and J usage is TRBJ2-3; 10 bases line up with TRBD2. Germline V gene sequence: CDR1 LNHDA, CDR2 SQIVND (reference sequence). The CDR3 extends over 17 amino acids. Trimming took 0 bases from V and 6 from J; bases not matched to a gene: 9. CDR3 residues: CASSIDSSGGPKDTQYF. DNA of the CDR3: TGTGCCAGTAGTATAGATTCTAGCGGGGGCCCCAAGGATACGCAGTATTTT.

The rearrangement joins TRBV5-1 to TRBJ1-3; the match to TRBD1 covers 7 bases. CDR1 SGHRS and CDR2 YFSETQ come from the germline V gene. The CDR3 totals 17 residues. V gave up 0 bases and J gave up 0 bases; unmatched junction bases: 6. DNA of the CDR3: TGCGCCAGCAGCTTGGGCGCGGGACAGTTCTCTGGAAACACCATATATTTT. Encoded protein: CASSLGAGQFSGNTIYF.

The rearrangement uses TRBV24-1 and TRBJ2-7; TRBD1 matches 7 bases. CDR3 length equals 15 residues. From germline, CDR1 is KGHDR and CDR2 SFDVKD. With V trimmed by 3 bases and J by 3 bases, 7 bases remained unmatched. The CDR3 region has the DNA TGTGCCACCAGTGATCCCCGGGACAGCGTCTACGAGCAGTACTTC. This translates into CATSDPRDSVYEQYF.